This is a list of T cell receptor beta chains from one sample in a study of cytomegalovirus exposure and HLA in healthy donors. The protocol was immunoSEQ multiplex PCR, while the TCRdb copy is restricted to in-frame clones and leaves out a portion. Its table records around 100,000 clones. Sequencing was done on a sample of PBMCs. These receptors came from a man younger than 40 in good health and CMV-seronegative. Both conserved end residues are trimmed from each CDR3. D genes are given only for firm matches.

>TRBV7-8|TRBJ1-4|TRBD1
ASSVRQGGGEKLF
>TRBV18|TRBJ2-2|TRBD1
ASSPSTGGSGELF
>TRBV6-5|TRBJ2-1|NA
ASTRQGQQF
>TRBV6-6|TRBJ2-7|TRBD1
ASSYGTGGLEQY
>TRBV5-6|TRBJ1-1|NA
ASSFFWRGNTEAF
>TRBV30|TRBJ2-1|NA
AWEASSYNEQF
>TRBV6-1|TRBJ1-2|NA
ASSRNDNNYGYT
>TRBV5-4|TRBJ1-4|TRBD1
ASSLVGTGTEKLF
>TRBV12-5|TRBJ2-2|NA
ASGLWAANTGELF
>TRBV7-9|TRBJ1-2|NA
ASSFTTGNYGYT
>TRBV10-2|TRBJ2-3|TRBD2
ASSFGLATDTQY
>TRBV2|TRBJ2-3|NA
ASSDRDTQY
>TRBV9|TRBJ2-1|TRBD2
ASSPAAGNDEQF
>TRBV7-2|TRBJ1-6|TRBD1
ASSRDSSYNSPLH
>TRBV5-1|TRBJ1-4|NA
ASSLARGDWEKLF
>TRBV20-1|TRBJ2-7|NA
SASVVDEQY
>TRBV2|TRBJ2-5|NA
ASTMIWTFEETQY
>TRBV5-4|TRBJ1-1|TRBD1
ASRPPGTGERNTEAF
>TRBV7-2|TRBJ1-5|NA
ASSLRAEQPQH
>TRBV27|TRBJ2-3|TRBD2
ASSWPSGGDRTDTQY
>TRBV5-1|TRBJ2-5|TRBD1
ASSFRQGDTETQY
>TRBV21-1|TRBJ1-2|NA
ASSKGAGMFGGYT
>TRBV5-4|TRBJ2-1|TRBD1
ASSLGTGFYNEQF
>TRBV5-6|TRBJ2-7|TRBD2
ASSLGLAGDGSYEQY
>TRBV6-5|TRBJ1-2|NA
ASSAGYYGYT
>TRBV7-9|TRBJ1-4|NA
ASSLGAGKNEKLF
>TRBV12-5|TRBJ1-2|TRBD1
ASGPDRVNYGYT
>TRBV9|TRBJ2-1|TRBD1
ASTAGTVSSYNEQF
>TRBV18|TRBJ1-1|NA
ASSPRGGRTEAF
>TRBV19|TRBJ1-5|TRBD1
ASSPGQSNQPQH
>TRBV11-3|TRBJ1-1|NA
ASSTNQNTEAF
>TRBV5-1|TRBJ2-1|TRBD2
ASSFLAGGGVDEQF
>TRBV27|TRBJ2-6|TRBD1
ASRLGTDFLGANVLT
>TRBV5-8|TRBJ1-5|NA
ASSHDSVHQPQH
>TRBV7-9|TRBJ1-4|NA
ASSSRVGAATNEKLF
>TRBV4-1|TRBJ2-2|NA
ASSHTNTGELF